This T cell receptor beta chain was obtained from a study of blood T cells in healthy people across ages. General study results and limits: It was found that TCR beta diversity correlated strongly with the percentage of naive T cells.

The CDR3 spans 14 residues. The germline V gene encodes CDR1 LGHNA and CDR2 YNFKEQ. With 0 bases removed from V and 4 bases from J, the gap between germline ends came to 6 bases. For the second PCR, which ran for about 7 to 12 cycles, a sample-barcoded 5' primer and a J-beta primer mix were used. From the 5' RACE reads, TCRdb called clonotypes with MiXCR, one entry per CDR3 protein. This table has about 1.4 million distinct CDR3 sequences, approximately 60% appearing once. In regard to this clonotype: As yet, its antigen is unknown.

The TCR comes from a man aged 18 to 29 in good health. V is TRBV4-2 and J is TRBJ2-2; no clear D gene. Sequencing used blood. The CDR3 here is CASSQDKATGELFF. As DNA, the CDR3 is TGTGCCAGCAGCCAAGATAAGGCCACCGGGGAGCTGTTTTTT.